This TCR beta chain came from a study of T cell responses to AZD1222 COVID-19 vaccine. Study-level findings and limits: Rises in breadth and depth of Spike-specific TCRs came after two AZD1222 doses. Within unmutated variant regions lay the reported targets of nearly half of spike-specific TCRs.

Assay: immunoSEQ multiplex PCR; the TCRdb copy retains only in-frame clones and omits some. The top ten hold approximately 3% of the sample, which has about 170,000 clones, about nine tenths seen once. The CDR3 covers 13 residues. Deletions cut 4 bases from V and 5 bases from J, with 11 bases between. Germline CDR1 and CDR2: MNHEY and SMNVEV (reference sequence). On this clone itself: What it binds is not known.

The origin of this receptor is an adult in good health. The rearrangement joins TRBV27 to TRBJ2-5; possibly TRBD2 for D (6 bases). Here the sequenced sample was peripheral blood, taken on day 0 of AZD1222 vaccination. The CDR3 DNA follows: TGTGCCAGCAGTTCGGGAGTGGGGGAGACCCAGTACTTC. This sequence encodes CASSSGVGETQYF.